This T cell receptor (beta chain) was captured by sequencing in a study of shared clonotypes between healthy human individuals. This clone was seen a single time. The germline V gene has CDR1 MNHNY and CDR2 SVGAGI (reference sequence). Between the trimmed V and J ends, which lost 5 bases and 7 bases, there was a span of 9 bases. The CDR3 has 11 residues. Profiled with immunoSEQ multiplex PCR; TCRdb holds only in-frame clones, not every one. The data show about 980,000 clones, around 80% seen once. This TCR was sampled from a man aged 18 to 30 in good health. Sequenced: memory CD4+ T cells sorted from blood. The subset here: CD45RA-negative fraction. The V call is TRBV6-6, the J call TRBJ2-7; D possibly corresponds to TRBD1 (6 bases). The CDR3 sequence is CASSQGTEQYF. The CDR3 region has the DNA TGTGCCAGCAGTCAGGGGACGGAGCAGTACTTC.